This T cell receptor beta chain emerged from a study of Ad26.COV2.S vaccination and SARS-CoV-2 variants. Study-level points and caveats: Vaccinated and placebo-treated recipients had similar non-spike TCR breadth.

Treatment denoted: 15 to 20 received Ad26.COV2.S at low or high dose, single or two shots; several received placebo; per-sample allocation not given. Repertoires come from day 63 after the first vaccine or placebo injection. Germline V gives CDR1 SGHTA, CDR2 FQGNSA. The CDR3 sequence is 15 residues long. The V and J ends lost 5 bases and 7 bases respectively, with 18 bases between them. Comments on this clone: The antigen is unknown.

Some clones are missing from TCRdb's copy, which holds only in-frame ones; the method was immunoSEQ multiplex PCR. The sample includes roughly 350,000 clones, roughly 87% seen only once; the top ten take about 3.5%. The TCR sequence derives from a person aged 18-60 years who received the Ad26.COV2.S COVID-19 vaccine or a placebo. The sample here was peripheral blood, taken in a trial of Ad26.COV2.S vaccine versus placebo. This chain uses TRBV7-2 with TRBJ1-5, with D maybe TRBD1 (6 bases). The CDR3 nucleotides are TGTGCCAGCAGCACCCGGGGGGGGGCGCAGCAGCCCCAGCATTTT. Amino acid sequence: CASSTRGGAQQPQHF.